This T cell receptor (beta chain) was documented in a study of T cell responses to AZD1222 COVID-19 vaccine. This table comes from immunoSEQ multiplex PCR, and its TCRdb copy is limited to in-frame clones, with some not included. The data show 65,000 to 100,000 clones, around 93% seen once. CDR1 is LGHNA and CDR2 is YNFKEQ in the germline V gene. The CDR3 spans 15 residues. Trimming shortened V by 1 base and J by 0 bases, and 10 bases separated the two germline ends. The TCR was taken from an adult who received the AZD1222 COVID-19 vaccine. V is TRBV4-2 and J is TRBJ2-7; D gene unclear. The sequencing here drew on peripheral blood, taken 28 days after the second AZD1222 dose. This CDR3 is CASSQADDSSYEQYF. CDR3 bases: TGTGCCAGCAGCCAAGCGGACGATAGCTCCTACGAGCAGTACTTC.